This T cell receptor (beta chain) was obtained from a study of blood T cell repertoires in COVID-19 (dated by TCRdb to the early 2020s). In the study overall: The collaborator samples originated in the United States, Italy and Spain and spanned the acute and convalescent phases of COVID-19. A freely available public database, intended as a resource for researchers studying the immune response to SARS-CoV-2, is where the repertoires were released. A de-identified subject ID, COVID-19 status, age in years and sex were almost always included in the sample metadata. The material from the prospective study consisted of cDNA or gDNA derived from T cells, B-cell-depleted T cells, or PBMCs. Samples were obtained from the ongoing ImmuneRACE study (first 160 participants) and from 1,000 to 1,500 subjects provided by 6 global collaborators. Where available, HLA class I and class II types were obtained from metadata supplied by the sample provider rather than from assay-based typing. Deeply sampled blood TCRbeta repertoires from subjects exposed to, actively infected with, or recovered from COVID-19 were included in the dataset.

The CDR3 starts with the cysteine, ends with the phenylalanine, and has 14 residues. Only CDR3 DNA is held: 42 bases, read in frame from base 1. Trimming takes 6 bases from V and 8 bases from J, and the germline ends sit 19 bases apart. Reading the germline V gene gives CDR1 MDHEN and CDR2 SYDVKM. TCRbeta CDR3 regions were amplified from genomic DNA by means of the immunoSEQ Assay, a bias-controlled multiplex PCR. As for the original processing: The number of nucleated cells in each sample was estimated by amplification of reference gene primers within the assay. Sequence reads were collapsed and filtered to measure the absolute abundance of every unique TCRbeta CDR3 rearrangement. Productive Simpson clonality was computed per sample as the square root of Simpson's diversity index over productive rearrangements. TCRdb's version of the immuneACCESS table is confined to in-frame rearrangements and falls short of the full clone set. An unresolved V gene accounts for under half of the shortfall where checked; the remainder is of unknown origin. From that table come the V and J calls and clone size; the DNA was used to work out D and trimming. The sample data list about 150,000 clones, and roughly 88% of these were observed just once. Roughly 5% of the sample belongs to the ten largest clones.

Enrolling through a virtual design, the prospective study's participants ranged in age from roughly 18 to 89 years and lived across roughly 24 United States geographic areas. In the prospective study, cohorts were assigned on the basis of participant-reported clinical history obtained from a screening survey and a study questionnaire. A participant counted as exposed if, within 2 weeks of entering the study, that participant had been in contact with someone who had a PCR-confirmed or clinician-diagnosed COVID-19 case. In the prospective study, whole blood, serum and a nasopharyngeal or oropharyngeal swab were collected from each participant by mobile phlebotomists. Additional blood draws and questionnaires over an approximately 2-month period could optionally be provided by prospective study participants. Before DNA extraction, blood samples from the prospective study were shipped at room temperature or frozen.

The sample holds a few counts of this clone. Its antigen is currently not known. Base quality data are lacking; no much larger clone is found one base away. Study-wide conclusions, independent of this receptor: Clinical and demographic metadata were provided uncurated, with the amount varying by source and participant.

The sample comprised PBMCs or T cells enriched from blood (not recorded which). This receptor was obtained from a man aged 65-85 years who had been exposed to COVID-19. The sequence links TRBV28 to TRBJ1-2; the D segment cannot be called with confidence. The nucleotides read TGTGCCAGCAGAGACACACAGAGCTTGAAAGGCTACACCTTC. This encodes CASRDTQSLKGYTF.